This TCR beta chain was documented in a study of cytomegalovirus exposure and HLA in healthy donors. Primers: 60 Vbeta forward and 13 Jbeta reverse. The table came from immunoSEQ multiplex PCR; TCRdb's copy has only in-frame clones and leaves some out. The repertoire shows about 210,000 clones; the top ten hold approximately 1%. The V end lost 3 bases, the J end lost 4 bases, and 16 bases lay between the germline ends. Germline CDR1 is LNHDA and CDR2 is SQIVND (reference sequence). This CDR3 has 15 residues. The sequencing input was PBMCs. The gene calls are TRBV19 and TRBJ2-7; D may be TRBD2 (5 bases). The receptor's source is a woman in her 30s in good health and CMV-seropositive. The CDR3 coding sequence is TGTGCCAGTAGTATCGGTCAGGAAGGGAGATACGAGCAGTACTTC. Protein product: CASSIGQEGRYEQYF.